This T cell receptor (beta chain) was captured by sequencing in a study of cytomegalovirus exposure and HLA in healthy donors. Whole-study context: HLA-typed donors contributed some 83 million unique TCRs, which were held in an early data release.

The PCR employed 60 Vbeta primers together with 13 Jbeta primers. Authors' methods: A follow-up analysis tallied 86 million or so unique TCR beta chains, roughly 11 million shared. This table comes from immunoSEQ multiplex PCR, and its TCRdb copy is limited to in-frame clones, with some not included. That table gives V, J and clone size, and the DNA gave D and trimming. The table has 100,000 or so clones, 77% seen once; the top ten hold over 7.5%. Study conclusions and caveats: The study designated 150 or so TCR beta chains cytomegalovirus-associated. A later examination showed that TCR association rates differed by HLA locus, with DRB1 most and HLA-C fewest.

Trimming took off 0 bases at V and 7 bases at J, with 13 bases between the two ends. CDR3 size: 15 residues. CDR1 and CDR2 from the germline V gene are MNHNY and SVGAGI (reference sequence). To note about this clone: Antigen specificity is unknown.

The clonotype comes from a middle-aged woman in good health and CMV-seropositive. This chain uses TRBV6-6 with TRBJ1-5; unclear D gene. Sequencing was carried out using PBMCs. CDR3 protein: CASSYSSTNPQPQHF. The CDR3 nucleotides are TGTGCCAGCAGTTACTCCAGTACGAACCCCCAGCCCCAGCATTTT.